A selection of T cell receptor beta chains follows, all from one sample in a study of vaccination and CD4 T cells after COVID-19. Antigens of these TCRs are unknown. TCRdb reprocessed the PCR reads with MiXCR, giving one entry per CDR3 protein. The sample includes around 16,000 distinct CDR3 sequences, approximately 48% of them seen just once. The sample comprised CD4+ T cells from blood, cultured in vitro. These receptors came from a human donor who had recovered from COVID-19. CDR3s include the opening cysteine and the closing phenylalanine or tryptophan. The D gene is left open where the match is weak. Only some rows state a clone size, as once, few, many or a class for expanded clones.

J	D	V	size	DNA	CDR3
TRBJ2-5	-	TRBV5-4	-	TGTGCCAGCAGCTTGGCGCAAGAGACCCAGTACTTC	CASSLAQETQYF
TRBJ2-5	TRBD2	TRBV7-2	-	TGTGCCAGCAGCTTATCCGGACTAGCGGGTTCCACGGGAGAGACCCAGTACTTC	CASSLSGLAGSTGETQYF
TRBJ1-4	-	TRBV20-1	once	TGCAGTGCTTTCCCATCGGACGGAAAACTGTTTTTT	CSAFPSDGKLFF
TRBJ1-2	-	TRBV30	-	TGTGCCTGGAGCTCGGGGCTATGGTATGGCTACACCTTC	CAWSSGLWYGYTF
TRBJ2-1	TRBD1	TRBV7-9	once	TGTGCCAGCAGCCCCCGGGACAGGGTCTACAATGAGCAGTTCTTC	CASSPRDRVYNEQFF
TRBJ2-5	-	TRBV24-1	-	TGTGCCACCAGTGATCCCCTGGGGGGAGGAGAGACCCAGTACTTC	CATSDPLGGGETQYF
TRBJ1-1	TRBD1	TRBV7-3	-	TGTGCCAGCAGCATGACAGGGACTGAAGCTTTCTTT	CASSMTGTEAFF
TRBJ1-4	TRBD1	TRBV7-6	-	TGTGCCAGCAGCCTCGCGCAGGGGGCGCACGGAAAACTGTTTTTT	CASSLAQGAHGKLFF
TRBJ2-7	TRBD2	TRBV12-3/TRBV12-4	-	TGTGCCAGCAGTCGACTAGCGGGGGGCTCCTACGAGCAGTACTTC	CASSRLAGGSYEQYF
TRBJ1-2	-	TRBV7-2	few	TGTGCCAGCAGCTTAGAGGGACGGAGGTATGGCTACACCTTC	CASSLEGRRYGYTF
TRBJ2-2	-	TRBV5-1	-	TGCGCCAGCAGCTTGATGCGATCGAGGACCGGGGAGCTGTTTTTT	CASSLMRSRTGELFF
TRBJ2-7	-	TRBV6-2/TRBV6-3	few	TGTGCCAGCAGTTACGGACTCACCTACGAGCAGTACTTC	CASSYGLTYEQYF
TRBJ2-2	TRBD2	TRBV7-2	-	TGTGCCAGCAGCTACAAGCGGGAGTCCCCTACCGGGGAGCTGTTTTTT	CASSYKRESPTGELFF
TRBJ2-7	TRBD1	TRBV20-1	few	TGCAGCCTGGACAGGGGGCTAGAGCAGTACTTC	CSLDRGLEQYF
TRBJ2-3	-	TRBV7-2	few	TGTGCCAGCAGCTTATCCCACTCCACAGATACGCAGTATTTT	CASSLSHSTDTQYF
TRBJ2-7	-	TRBV18	few	TGTGCCAGCTCGGCAAGCTCCTACGAGCAGTACTTC	CASSASSYEQYF
TRBJ2-1	-	TRBV11-3	-	TGTGCCAGCAGCCGGGACTTGGGCAATGAGCAGTTCTTC	CASSRDLGNEQFF
TRBJ2-5	TRBD2	TRBV6-2/TRBV6-3	-	TGTGCCAGCAGTTGGACTAGCGGGGACCAAGAGACCCAGTACTTC	CASSWTSGDQETQYF
TRBJ2-5	TRBD1	TRBV7-6	-	TGTGCCAGCAGCCCGAGGACAGGGATTTATCGAGAGACCCAGTACTTC	CASSPRTGIYRETQYF
TRBJ1-2	TRBD1	TRBV25-1	-	TGTGCCAGCAGTGAATCGGACAGGGTTTTCTATGGCTACACCTTC	CASSESDRVFYGYTF
TRBJ2-2	TRBD2	TRBV5-1	once	TGCGCCAGCAGCGGATCGGCTAGCGGAAACACCGGGGAGCTGTTTTTT	CASSGSASGNTGELFF
TRBJ1-5	-	TRBV7-2	-	TGTGCCAGCAGCACGGACAGTAATAGCAATCAGCCCCAGCATTTT	CASSTDSNSNQPQHF
TRBJ1-6	-	TRBV2	-	TGTGCCAGCGTCCAGGGGAGGGATTCACCCCTCCACTTT	CASVQGRDSPLHF
TRBJ2-7	-	TRBV28	-	TGTGCCAGCAGTCCCCCCCCAGGAGCGGGTAGCTACGAGCAGTACTTC	CASSPPPGAGSYEQYF
TRBJ2-3	TRBD1	TRBV7-6	-	TGTGCCAGCAGCTTTACAGGGGAAGGAACAGATACGCAGTATTTT	CASSFTGEGTDTQYF
TRBJ2-7	TRBD1	TRBV6-1	once	TGTGCCAGCAGTACCCCCGGGACAGGGACCTACGAGCAGTACTTC	CASSTPGTGTYEQYF
TRBJ2-7	TRBD2	TRBV7-9	few	TGTGCCAGCAGCCTTGGGGAGGGGCCCTCCTACGAGCAGTACTTC	CASSLGEGPSYEQYF
TRBJ2-2	-	TRBV7-8	-	TGTGCCAGCAGCTTAGGCAGGAGCACCGGGGAGCTGTTTTTT	CASSLGRSTGELFF
TRBJ2-5	-	TRBV7-9	few	TGTGCCAGCAGCTTAGTTCCGGCCCCAGAAGAGACCCAGTACTTC	CASSLVPAPEETQYF
TRBJ1-5	-	TRBV12-3/TRBV12-4	few	TGTGCCAGCAGTTTAGGGGCCTGGGGGAGCAATCAGCCCCAGCATTTT	CASSLGAWGSNQPQHF
TRBJ2-1	TRBD1	TRBV20-1	-	TGCAGTGCTAGAGATCAGGGACAGGGGGCGAGCTCCTACAATGAGCAGTTCTTC	CSARDQGQGASSYNEQFF
TRBJ2-5	TRBD2	TRBV5-1	-	TGCGCCAGCAGCCTAGCGGGGAGGGAAGAGACCCAGTACTTC	CASSLAGREETQYF
TRBJ2-2	TRBD2	TRBV6-1	-	TGTGCCAGCATGGCACTAGCGGGGATCACCGGGGAGCTGTTTTTT	CASMALAGITGELFF
TRBJ2-1	TRBD2	TRBV6-5	-	TGTGCCAGCAGTTACTCAGGCGGGAGCCATGAGCAGTTCTTC	CASSYSGGSHEQFF
TRBJ1-1	-	TRBV25-1	once	TGTGCCAGCAGAAGCAAAAGAAACATGAACACTGAAGCTTTCTTT	CASRSKRNMNTEAFF
TRBJ2-5	-	TRBV20-1	few	TGCAGTGCTAGTAAGGTGGAGGGACAAGAGACCCAGTACTTC	CSASKVEGQETQYF
TRBJ2-3	TRBD1	TRBV11-3	-	TGTGCCAGCAGCTTAGGGGCGACAGGGTCTTGGCAGTATTTT	CASSLGATGSWQYF
TRBJ2-3	TRBD2	TRBV7-2	-	TGTGCCAGCAGCTTTCCGGGAGGGCCTACGGATACGCAGTATTTT	CASSFPGGPTDTQYF
TRBJ1-5	-	TRBV12-5	-	TGTGCTAGTGGTTTGGACGCAGGGGTAGGCAGTCAGCCCCAGCATTTT	CASGLDAGVGSQPQHF
TRBJ1-1	-	TRBV10-3	-	TGTGCCATCACTGACATTTCGAACACTGAAGCTTTCTTT	CAITDISNTEAFF
TRBJ2-1	-	TRBV7-2	-	TGTGCCAGCAGTGGGGGGAACTCCTACAATGAGCAGTTCTTC	CASSGGNSYNEQFF